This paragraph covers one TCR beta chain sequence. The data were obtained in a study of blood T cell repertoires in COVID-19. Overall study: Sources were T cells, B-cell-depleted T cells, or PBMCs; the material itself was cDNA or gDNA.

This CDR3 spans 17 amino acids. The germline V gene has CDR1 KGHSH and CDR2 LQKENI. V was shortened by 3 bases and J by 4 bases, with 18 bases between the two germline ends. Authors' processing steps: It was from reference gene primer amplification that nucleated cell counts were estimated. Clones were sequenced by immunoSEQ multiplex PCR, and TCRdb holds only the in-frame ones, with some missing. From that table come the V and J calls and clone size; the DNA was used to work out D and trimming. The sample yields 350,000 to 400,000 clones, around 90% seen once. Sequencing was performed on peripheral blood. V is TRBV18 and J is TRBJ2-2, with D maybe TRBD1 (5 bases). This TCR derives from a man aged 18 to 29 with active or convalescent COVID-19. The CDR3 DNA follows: TGTGCCAGCTCACCCGACCGCGGCAGGGTAATCACCGGGGAGCTGTTTTTT. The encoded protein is CASSPDRGRVITGELFF.